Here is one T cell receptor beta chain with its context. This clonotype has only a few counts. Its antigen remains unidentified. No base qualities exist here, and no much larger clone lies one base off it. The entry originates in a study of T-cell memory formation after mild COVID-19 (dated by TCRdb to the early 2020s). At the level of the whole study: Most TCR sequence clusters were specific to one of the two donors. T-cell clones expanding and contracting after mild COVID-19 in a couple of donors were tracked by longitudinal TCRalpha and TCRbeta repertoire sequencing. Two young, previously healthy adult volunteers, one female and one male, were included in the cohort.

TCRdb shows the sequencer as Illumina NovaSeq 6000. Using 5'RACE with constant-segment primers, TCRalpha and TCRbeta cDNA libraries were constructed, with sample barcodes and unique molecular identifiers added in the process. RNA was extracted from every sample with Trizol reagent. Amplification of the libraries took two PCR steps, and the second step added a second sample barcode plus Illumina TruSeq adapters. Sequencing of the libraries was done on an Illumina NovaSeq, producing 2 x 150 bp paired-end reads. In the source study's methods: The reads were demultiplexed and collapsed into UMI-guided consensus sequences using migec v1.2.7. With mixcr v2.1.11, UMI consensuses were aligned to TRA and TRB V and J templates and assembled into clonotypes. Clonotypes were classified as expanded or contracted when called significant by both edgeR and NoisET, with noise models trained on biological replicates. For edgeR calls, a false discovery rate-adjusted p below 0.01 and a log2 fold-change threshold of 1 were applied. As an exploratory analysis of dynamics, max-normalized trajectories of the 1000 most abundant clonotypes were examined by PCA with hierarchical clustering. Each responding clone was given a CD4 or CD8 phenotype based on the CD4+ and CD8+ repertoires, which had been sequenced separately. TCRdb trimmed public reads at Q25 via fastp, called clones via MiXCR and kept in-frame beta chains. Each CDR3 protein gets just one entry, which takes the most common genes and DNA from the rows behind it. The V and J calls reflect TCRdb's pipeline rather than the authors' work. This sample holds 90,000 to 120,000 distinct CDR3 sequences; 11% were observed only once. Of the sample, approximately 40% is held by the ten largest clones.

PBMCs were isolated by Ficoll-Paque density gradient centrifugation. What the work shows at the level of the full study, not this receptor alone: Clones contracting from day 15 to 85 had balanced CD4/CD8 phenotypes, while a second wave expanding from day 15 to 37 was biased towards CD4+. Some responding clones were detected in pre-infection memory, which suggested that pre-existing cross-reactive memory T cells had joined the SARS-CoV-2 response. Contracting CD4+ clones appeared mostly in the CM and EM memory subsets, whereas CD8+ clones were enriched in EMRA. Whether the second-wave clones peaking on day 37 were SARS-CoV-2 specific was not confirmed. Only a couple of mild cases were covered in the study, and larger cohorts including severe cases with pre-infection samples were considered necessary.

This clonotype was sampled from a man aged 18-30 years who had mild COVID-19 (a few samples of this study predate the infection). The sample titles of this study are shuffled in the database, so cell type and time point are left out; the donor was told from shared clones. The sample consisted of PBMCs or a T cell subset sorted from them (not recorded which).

The sequenced DNA: TGTGCCAGTAGGACACCTGAATCGGGATCACCCCTCCACTTT. Its protein is CASRTPESGSPLHF. In this chain, TRBV19 is recombined with TRBJ1-6; there is no confident call for the D gene. Relative to germline, V is 6 bases shorter and J is 10 bases shorter, with 16 bases between their ends. CDR1 LNHDA and CDR2 SQIVND were looked up in the germline V gene (reference sequence). The CDR3 measures 14 amino acids from cysteine to phenylalanine. The only DNA kept is the CDR3, 42 bases in frame from the first base.